This entry lists 9 T cell receptor beta chains sequenced from one sample in a study of cytomegalovirus exposure and HLA in healthy donors. The PCR made use of 60 Vbeta and 13 Jbeta primers. Profiling relied on immunoSEQ multiplex PCR, and the TCRdb table lists in-frame clones only, not all of them. The repertoire consists of 180,000 or so clones, with 80% occurring once and the leading ten covering 1.9%. The sequencing input was PBMCs. These receptor sequences come from a woman aged 25 to 39 in good health and CMV-seronegative.

The chain couples TRBV14 to TRBJ2-3, with 9 positions matching TRBD1. The CDR3 runs 16 residues. Germline CDR1 SGHDN, CDR2 FVKESK. J was trimmed by 4 bases and V by 4 bases; bases with no gene match: 9. The CDR3 loop is CASSPGQGYASDTQYF. The CDR3 DNA reads as TGTGCCAGCAGCCCGGGACAGGGTTATGCTTCAGATACGCAGTATTTT.

The chain couples TRBV6-5 to TRBJ1-1, with a possible D match to TRBD1 (6 bases). Trimming shortened V by 0 bases and J by 1 base, and 12 bases separated the two germline ends. Germline CDR1 reads MNHEY; CDR2 reads SVGAGI. The CDR3 is 16 residues long. The CDR3 DNA is TGTGCCAGCAGTTACTCTACTGGGGACACGAACACTGAAGCTTTCTTT. As protein: CASSYSTGDTNTEAFF.

V usage is TRBV5-1 and J usage is TRBJ2-3, with 9 positions matching TRBD2. The CDR3 consists of 15 residues. The J segment lost 4 bases and the V segment lost 1 base, leaving 4 bases of the junction unmatched. Germline CDR1 and CDR2: SGHRS and YFSETQ. The CDR3 loop reads CASSLRGGAPDTQYF. Written as DNA, the CDR3 is TGCGCCAGCAGCTTGCGCGGGGGGGCCCCAGATACGCAGTATTTT.

The rearrangement uses TRBV29-1 and TRBJ2-3; 7 positions agree with TRBD1. Germline trimming cut 7 bases from V and 1 base from J; bases unmatched to any gene: 2. Per germline, CDR1 SQVTM and CDR2 ANQGSEA. The CDR3 consists of 12 residues. The CDR3 region has the DNA TGCAGCGCAGGGACAGGCACAGATACGCAGTATTTT. Translating gives CSAGTGTDTQYF.

The V and J genes are TRBV7-9 and TRBJ2-7; TRBD1 matches 7 bases. Germline V gene lookup returns CDR1 SEHNR and CDR2 FQNEAQ (reference sequence). The CDR3 sequence is 16 residues long. V lost 5 bases, J lost 0 bases, and 10 bases stayed unmatched. In DNA, the CDR3 is TGTGCCAGCAGCCTAACGACAGGGCTCGTCTCCTACGAGCAGTACTTC. Its protein product is CASSLTTGLVSYEQYF.

The V gene is TRBV7-9, the J gene TRBJ1-5; D might be TRBD1 (5 bases). V lost 0 bases, J lost 3 bases, and 15 bases lay in between. The CDR3 sequence is 17 residues long. Germline V gives CDR1 SEHNR, CDR2 FQNEAQ (reference sequence). CDR3 protein: CASSLARGKGYNQPQHF. In DNA, the CDR3 is TGTGCCAGCAGCTTAGCGCGGGGGAAAGGGTACAATCAGCCCCAGCATTTT.

A remark on this clone: A read error is likely, as this CDR3 ends without the conserved phenylalanine or tryptophan. Because the CDR3's place on the DNA is in doubt, the DNA is left out and the CDR3 is given as listed by TCRdb. The chain joins TRBV21-1 to TRBJ1-2; TRBD1 is the table's D call, not checked against the DNA. TRBV21-1 is a documented pseudogene. The CDR3 extends over 11 residues, inclusive of both ends. This CDR3 reads CASSKALDRPG.

This chain joins TRBV6-5 and TRBJ2-2, with D tentatively TRBD1 (5 bases). This CDR3 contains 14 residues. V dropped 8 bases and J dropped 5 bases, with 15 bases sitting between them. Germline V gene lookup returns CDR1 MNHEY and CDR2 SVGAGI. The CDR3 region is CASRSQGETGELFF. As DNA, the CDR3 is TGTGCCAGCCGTAGTCAGGGTGAAACCGGGGAGCTGTTTTTT.

This rearrangement joins TRBV7-9 to TRBJ2-7, with D perhaps matching TRBD1 (6 bases). Trimming left V 9 bases short and J 2 bases short, with 11 bases between. This CDR3 has 12 amino acids. Germline loops: CDR1 SEHNR, CDR2 FQNEAQ (reference sequence). The CDR3 reads CASGTRPYEQYF. CDR3 nucleotide sequence: TGTGCCAGTGGGACACGACCCTACGAGCAGTACTTC.